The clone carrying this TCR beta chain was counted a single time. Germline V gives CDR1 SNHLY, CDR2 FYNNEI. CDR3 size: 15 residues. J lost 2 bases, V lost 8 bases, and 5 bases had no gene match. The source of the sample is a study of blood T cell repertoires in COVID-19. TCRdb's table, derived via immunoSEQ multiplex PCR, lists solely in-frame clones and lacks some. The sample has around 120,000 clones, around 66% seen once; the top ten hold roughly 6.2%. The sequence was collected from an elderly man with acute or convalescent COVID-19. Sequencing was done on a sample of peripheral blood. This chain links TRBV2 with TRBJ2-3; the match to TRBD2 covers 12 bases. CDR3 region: CASRWTSGNTDTQYF. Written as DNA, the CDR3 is TGTGCCAGCCGCTGGACTAGCGGGAACACAGATACGCAGTATTTT.